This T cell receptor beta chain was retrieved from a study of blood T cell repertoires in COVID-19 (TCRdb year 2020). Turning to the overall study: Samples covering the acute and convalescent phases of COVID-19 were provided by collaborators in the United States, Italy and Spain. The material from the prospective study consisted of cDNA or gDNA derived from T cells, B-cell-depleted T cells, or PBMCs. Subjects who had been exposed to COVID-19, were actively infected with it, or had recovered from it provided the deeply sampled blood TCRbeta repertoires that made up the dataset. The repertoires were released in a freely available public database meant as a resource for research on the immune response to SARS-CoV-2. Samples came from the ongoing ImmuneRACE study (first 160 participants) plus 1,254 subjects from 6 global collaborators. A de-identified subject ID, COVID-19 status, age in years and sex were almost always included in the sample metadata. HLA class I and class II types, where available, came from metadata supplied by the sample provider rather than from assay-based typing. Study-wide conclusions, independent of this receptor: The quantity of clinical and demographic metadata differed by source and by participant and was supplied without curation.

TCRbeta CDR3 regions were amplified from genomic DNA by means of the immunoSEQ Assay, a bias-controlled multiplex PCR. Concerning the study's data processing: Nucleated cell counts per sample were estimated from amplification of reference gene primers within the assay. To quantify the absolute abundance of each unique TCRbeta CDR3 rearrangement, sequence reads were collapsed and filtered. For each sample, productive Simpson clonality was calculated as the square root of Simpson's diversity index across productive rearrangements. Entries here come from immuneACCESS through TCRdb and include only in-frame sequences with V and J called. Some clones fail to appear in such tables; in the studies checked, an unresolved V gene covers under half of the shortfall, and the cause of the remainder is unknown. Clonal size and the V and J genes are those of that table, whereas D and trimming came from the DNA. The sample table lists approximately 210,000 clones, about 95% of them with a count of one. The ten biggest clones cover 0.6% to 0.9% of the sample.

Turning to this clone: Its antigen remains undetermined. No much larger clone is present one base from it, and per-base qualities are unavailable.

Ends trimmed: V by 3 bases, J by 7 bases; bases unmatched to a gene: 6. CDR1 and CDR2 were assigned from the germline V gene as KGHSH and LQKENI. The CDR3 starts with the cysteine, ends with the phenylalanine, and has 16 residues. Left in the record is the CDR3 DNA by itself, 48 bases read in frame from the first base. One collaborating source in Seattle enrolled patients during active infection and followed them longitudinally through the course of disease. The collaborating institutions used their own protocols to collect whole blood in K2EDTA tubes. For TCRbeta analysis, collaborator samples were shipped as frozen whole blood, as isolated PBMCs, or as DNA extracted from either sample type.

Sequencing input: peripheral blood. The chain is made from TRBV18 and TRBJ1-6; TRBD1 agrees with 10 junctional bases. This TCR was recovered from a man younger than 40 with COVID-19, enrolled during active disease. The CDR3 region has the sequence CASSPRGQGENSPLHF. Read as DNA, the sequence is TGTGCCAGCTCACCGCGAGGACAGGGGGAAAATTCACCCCTCCACTTT.